The next 23 T cell receptor beta chains were all read from a single sample in a study of CD8+ T cells in alopecia areata. The treatment: oral pan-JAK inhibitor, 5-10 mg twice daily. As the sequencing template, cDNA was produced by extracting RNA and reverse transcribing it. Profiling relied on immunoSEQ multiplex PCR, and the TCRdb table lists in-frame clones only, not all of them. The data show roughly 200,000 clones, with 35% to 40% seen just once and roughly 0.5% held by the top ten. The source was CD4+ T cells sorted from blood, collected at approximately week 30, from a patient treated with tofacitinib. These receptor sequences come from a human donor with alopecia areata.

The table lists this clone with a few counts. The rearrangement links TRBV29-1 to TRBJ2-7; 7 nucleotides agree with TRBD1. The trim removed 5 bases at V and 2 bases at J, leaving 6 bases unmatched. The CDR3 is 13 amino acids. Germline CDR1 and CDR2: SQVTM and ANQGSEA. The CDR3 loop reads CSVTGVLTYEQYF. CDR3 DNA: TGCAGCGTTACAGGGGTTTTGACCTACGAGCAGTACTTC.

On this clone itself: Other DNA variants within this sample encode the same CDR3. The chain recombines TRBV28 with TRBJ2-7, with D unresolved. Between the trimmed V and J ends, which lost 3 bases and 0 bases, there was a span of 12 bases. The CDR3 runs to 15 residues. Germline loops: CDR1 MDHEN, CDR2 SYDVKM. Here the CDR3 reads CASSFAQLTSYEQYF. For the CDR3, the DNA is TGTGCCAGCAGTTTTGCACAGCTAACCTCCTACGAGCAGTACTTC.

This clone was picked up a small number of times. The identical CDR3 is also encoded by other nucleotide sequences in the sample. This chain links TRBV19 with TRBJ2-2; D not resolved. Trimming removed 3 bases from V and 3 bases from J, with 5 bases in between. The germline V gene has CDR1 LNHDA and CDR2 SQIVND (reference sequence). The CDR3 sequence is 13 residues long. The CDR3 coding sequence is TGTGCCAGTAGTATCCAGGACACCGGGGAGCTGTTTTTT. Encoded protein: CASSIQDTGELFF. Variable domain in full (rest from reference TRBV19 and TRBJ2-2): DGGITQSPKYLFRKEGQNVTLSCEQNLNHDAMYWYRQDPGQGLRLIYYSQIVNDFQKGDIAEGYSVSREKKESFPLTVTSAQKNPTAFYLCASSIQDTGELFFGEGSRLTVL.

This clone was counted only a few times. The chain couples TRBV25-1 to TRBJ2-7; 7 nucleotides line up with TRBD1. Germline values: CDR1 MGHDK, CDR2 SYGVNS. The CDR3 is 15 amino acids. The V gene end was trimmed by 6 bases and the J gene end by 2 bases; junction bases not matched to a gene: 10. CDR3 residues: CASSDPTGVTYEQYF. The CDR3, as DNA: TGTGCCAGCAGCGACCCAACAGGGGTTACCTACGAGCAGTACTTC.

The chain has TRBV4-1 and TRBJ1-2, with TRBD1 matching 9 bases. J gave up 5 bases and V 2 bases, and 6 bases lay outside the gene matches. The CDR3 length is 15 residues. Germline V gene data show CDR1 as MGHRA and CDR2 as YSYEKL. This chain's CDR3 is CASSQLGQGKYGYTF. The CDR3, as DNA: TGCGCCAGCAGCCAATTGGGACAGGGAAAATATGGCTACACCTTC.

V is TRBV29-1 and J is TRBJ2-5; a possible D gene is TRBD1 (6 bases). Per the germline V gene, CDR1 is SQVTM and CDR2 is ANQGSEA. This CDR3 comprises 13 residues. V lost 3 bases and J 5 bases, leaving 13 bases between the germline ends. This CDR3 reads CSVEMGARETQYF. In DNA form, the CDR3 reads TGCAGCGTTGAGATGGGGGCTAGGGAGACCCAGTACTTC.

This rearrangement joins TRBV25-1 to TRBJ2-2; TRBD1 matches 7 bases. Germline V lookup: CDR1 MGHDK, CDR2 SYGVNS. The J segment lost 3 bases and the V segment lost 4 bases, leaving 5 bases of the junction unmatched. This CDR3 contains 15 residues. The CDR3 bases are TGTGCCAGCAGTGGGGGACAGTTACACACCGGGGAGCTGTTTTTT. Amino acids: CASSGGQLHTGELFF. The variable domain in full, with the rest retrieved from reference TRBV25-1 and TRBJ2-2, is EADIYQTPRYLVIGTGKKITLECSQTMGHDKMYWYQQDPGMELHLIHYSYGVNSTEKGDLSSESTVSRIRTEHFPLTLESARPSHTSQYLCASSGGQLHTGELFFGEGSRLTVL.

This chain links TRBV30 with TRBJ2-3, with D perhaps assigned TRBD1 or TRBD2 (6 bases each). Deletions cut 8 bases from V and 4 bases from J, with 19 bases between. Germline V gene lookup returns CDR1 GTSNPN and CDR2 SVGIG (reference sequence). The CDR3 spans 14 residues. Written as DNA, the CDR3 is TGTGCCGCGTTCGTTTGGGGGGCCTCAGATACGCAGTATTTT. As protein: CAAFVWGASDTQYF.

This sequence joins TRBV29-1 and TRBJ2-3; 7 bases map to TRBD2. The CDR3 is 13 amino acids. The V segment lost 7 bases and the J segment 0 bases; nucleotides outside the gene matches: 4. Germline CDR1 is SQVTM and CDR2 is ANQGSEA. CDR3 residues: CSAGGRSTDTQYF. Written as DNA, the CDR3 is TGCAGCGCCGGGGGGAGGAGCACAGATACGCAGTATTTT.

V is TRBV7-9 and J is TRBJ1-1; no reliable D call. Looked up from germline, CDR1 is SEHNR and CDR2 is FQNEAQ (reference sequence). With 1 base removed from V and 2 bases from J, the gap between germline ends came to 11 bases. The CDR3 is 15 amino acids. Written as DNA, the CDR3 is TGTGCCAGCAGCTTAGTAGTTGGCATAAACACTGAAGCTTTCTTT. Its translation: CASSLVVGINTEAFF.

There are a few counts of this clone. This chain uses TRBV28 with TRBJ1-6, with 8 nucleotides matching TRBD1. Per germline, CDR1 MDHEN and CDR2 SYDVKM. The CDR3 loop spans 14 amino acids. V was clipped by 2 bases and J by 10 bases; unmatched bases: 4. The DNA for the CDR3 is TGTGCCAGCAGTTTACTACAGGGGGAATCACCCCTCCACTTT. It yields the protein CASSLLQGESPLHF.

This clone turned up a few times. This chain uses TRBV5-1 with TRBJ1-5, with 9 bases aligning to TRBD1. This CDR3 region has 15 residues. V shed 4 bases and J 1 base; nucleotides not matched to a gene: 3. CDR1 and CDR2 from the germline V gene are SGHRS and YFSETQ. The DNA for the CDR3 is TGCGCCAGCAGCGCAGGGACAGGGAGCAATCAGCCCCAGCATTTT. This encodes CASSAGTGSNQPQHF.

The chain employs TRBV7-8 and TRBJ1-4; D might be TRBD1 (5 bases). The CDR3 covers 15 residues. Germline V gene lookup returns CDR1 SGHVS and CDR2 FQNEAQ. Trimming removed 5 bases at V and 3 bases at J, with 13 bases between. The CDR3 coding sequence is TGTGCCAGCAGCCCTACCGGGGGGGCTAATGAAAAACTGTTTTTT. This sequence encodes CASSPTGGANEKLFF.

The chain carries TRBV6-1 and TRBJ2-5; 8 nucleotides agree with TRBD1. The CDR3 loop spans 14 amino acids. Per germline, CDR1 MNHNS and CDR2 SASEGT. V was pared by 4 bases and J by 0 bases, with 1 base of the junction left unmatched. The DNA of the CDR3 is TGTGCCAGCAGTGGGACAGGGTACCAAGAGACCCAGTACTTC. Its protein is CASSGTGYQETQYF.

The chain uses TRBV5-4 and TRBJ2-5; no reliable D call. The CDR3 loop spans 15 amino acids. Trimming shortened V by 0 bases and J by 3 bases, and 12 bases separated the two germline ends. The V gene's germline CDR1 is SGHNT and CDR2 YYREEE (reference sequence). DNA of the CDR3: TGTGCCAGCAGCTTGGTAGGGCAGGAAGAAGAGACCCAGTACTTC. It translates to CASSLVGQEEETQYF.

The CDR3 DNA reads as TGTGCCACCTACAGGGGAAAAACGCTAGCGAACAATGAGCAGTTCTTC. The encoded protein is CATYRGKTLANNEQFF. The chain couples TRBV15 to TRBJ2-1; possibly TRBD1 for D (7 bases). The CDR3 has 16 residues. The germline V gene has CDR1 LNHNV and CDR2 YYDKDF (reference sequence). Trimming left V 8 bases short and J 5 bases short, with 22 bases between.

This clone was observed a few times. This rearrangement joins TRBV27 to TRBJ2-7; tentative D call: TRBD1 (6 bases). From germline, CDR1 is MNHEY and CDR2 SMNVEV (reference sequence). V was shortened by 3 bases and J by 4 bases, with 13 bases between the two germline ends. The CDR3 totals 14 residues. DNA of the CDR3: TGTGCCAGCAGTTTTAGCTGGGGGCAGTACGAGCAGTACTTC. Its protein is CASSFSWGQYEQYF.

This chain connects TRBV6-5 to TRBJ2-3, with D unclear. Looked up from germline, CDR1 is MNHEY and CDR2 is SVGAGI. Trimming stripped 0 bases from V and 6 bases from J, with 13 bases between. This CDR3 comprises 15 residues. CDR3 region: CASSYSWAPWDTQYF. CDR3 nucleotides: TGTGCCAGCAGTTACTCGTGGGCTCCATGGGATACGCAGTATTTT.

The J gene is TRBJ1-5, the V gene TRBV7-2, with 8 bases lining up with TRBD1. Germline V gives CDR1 SGHTA, CDR2 FQGNSA. With V trimmed by 0 bases and J by 6 bases, 10 bases remained unmatched. The CDR3 loop spans 17 amino acids. This chain's CDR3 is CASSLARATGDAQPQHF. The CDR3 bases are TGTGCCAGCAGCTTAGCGCGGGCGACAGGGGATGCTCAGCCCCAGCATTTT.

This rearrangement joins TRBV27 to TRBJ1-2, with D perhaps matching TRBD1 (6 bases). The length of the CDR3 is 16 residues. The germline gives CDR1 MNHEY, CDR2 SMNVEV (reference sequence). Trimming stripped 7 bases from V and 0 bases from J, with 18 bases between. CDR3 sequence: CASKGLGGPANYGYTF. Written as DNA, the CDR3 is TGTGCCAGCAAAGGCTTAGGGGGGCCCGCTAACTATGGCTACACCTTC.

This chain links TRBV5-6 with TRBJ2-6; TRBD1 matches at 7 bases. Germline V gene sequence: CDR1 SGHDT, CDR2 YYEEEE. The CDR3 has 18 amino acids. V shed 2 bases and J 0 bases; nucleotides not matched to a gene: 8. For the CDR3, the DNA is TGTGCCAGCAGCTTCCGAACAGGGGCCCTCTCTGGGGCCAACGTCCTGACTTTC. Translating it yields CASSFRTGALSGANVLTF.

The chain recombines TRBV5-1 with TRBJ2-1; 11 nucleotides align to TRBD2. After removal of 2 bases from V and 3 bases from J, the junction contained 1 base not matched to a gene. Looked up from germline, CDR1 is SGHRS and CDR2 is YFSETQ. The CDR3 is 15 amino acids. CDR3 DNA sequence: TGCGCCAGCAGCTTCGGGACTAGCGGCTACAATGAGCAGTTCTTC. Amino acid sequence: CASSFGTSGYNEQFF.

DNA for the CDR3: TGCAGCGTTGGGGGAGTGGGAGGGCTTTCGAACACCGGGGAGCTGTTTTTT. Translating it yields CSVGGVGGLSNTGELFF. This rearrangement joins TRBV29-1 to TRBJ2-2, with 7 positions matching TRBD2. Looked up from germline, CDR1 is SQVTM and CDR2 is ANQGSEA. With 4 bases clipped from V and 0 bases from J, the junction kept 11 bases outside the gene matches. The CDR3 is made up of 17 amino acids.